This T cell receptor (beta chain) was documented in a study of cytomegalovirus exposure and HLA in healthy donors. The PCR made use of 60 Vbeta and 13 Jbeta primers. Only in-frame clones appear in the TCRdb table, and some are missing; sequencing was by immunoSEQ multiplex PCR. The sample consists of some 52,000 clones, roughly 72% of them appearing once. The V end was cut by 8 bases, the J end by 2 bases, with 10 bases between. Germline V gene data show CDR1 as LNHDA and CDR2 as SQIVND (reference sequence). This CDR3 has 13 residues. In its sample, this clone was seen once. The clonotype was recovered from a woman aged 50 to 60 in good health and CMV-seronegative. Material for sequencing was PBMCs. The V and J genes are TRBV19 and TRBJ1-3; D unresolved. The CDR3 loop reads CASLRDPGNTIYF. The CDR3 DNA follows: TGTGCCAGTCTCCGCGATCCTGGAAACACCATATATTTT.